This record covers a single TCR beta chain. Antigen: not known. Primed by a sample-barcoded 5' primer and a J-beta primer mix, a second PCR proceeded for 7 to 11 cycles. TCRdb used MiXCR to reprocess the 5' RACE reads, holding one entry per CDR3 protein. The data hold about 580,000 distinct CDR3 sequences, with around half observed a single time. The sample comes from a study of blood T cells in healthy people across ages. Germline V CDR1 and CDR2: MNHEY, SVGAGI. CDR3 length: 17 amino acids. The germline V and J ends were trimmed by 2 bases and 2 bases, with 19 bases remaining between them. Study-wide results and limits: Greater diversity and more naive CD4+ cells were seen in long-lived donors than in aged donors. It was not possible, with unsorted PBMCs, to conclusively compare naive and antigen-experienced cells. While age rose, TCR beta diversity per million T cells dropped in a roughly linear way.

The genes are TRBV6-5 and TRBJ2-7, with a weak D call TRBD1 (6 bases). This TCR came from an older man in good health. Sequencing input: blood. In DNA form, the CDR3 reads TGTGCCAGCAGTTACGGGGGCGGGTACGGACCGACCTACGAGCAGTACTTC. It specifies CASSYGGGYGPTYEQYF.